The table lists the clone carrying this T cell receptor (beta chain) with a few counts. Its antigen is not known. cDNA serving as the sequencing template came from extracted, reverse transcribed RNA. Measured with immunoSEQ multiplex PCR; TCRdb has only the in-frame clones, and not every one. The sample lists about 200,000 clones; around three fifths were seen once. Treatment indicated: oral pan-JAK inhibitor, 5-10 mg twice daily. Peripheral blood and lesional scalp punch biopsies were taken from alopecia areata patients. The sample is drawn from a study of CD8+ T cells in alopecia areata. Study outcomes and limitations: For patients receiving tofacitinib, scalp clonality and expanded CD8+ clones among the top 100 significantly decreased. A large proportion of expanded lesional clones were detected persisting in scalp and blood during tofacitinib.

The material was CD4+ T cells sorted from blood, obtained around week 50, from a patient treated with tofacitinib. The clonotype originates from a human donor with alopecia areata.

In DNA, the CDR3 is TGTGCCAGTAGTATTGGGACTCTTACAGATACGCAGTATTTT. Its protein product is CASSIGTLTDTQYF. This chain joins TRBV19 and TRBJ2-3; D is possibly TRBD2 (6 bases). Germline CDR1 is LNHDA and CDR2 is SQIVND (reference sequence). Trimming shortened V by 3 bases and J by 3 bases, and 10 bases separated the two germline ends. This CDR3 is built from 14 residues.